This T cell receptor (beta chain) was obtained from a study of OX40 agonist ivuxolimab in advanced cancers. Trimming took off 0 bases at V and 4 bases at J, with 12 bases between the two ends. Germline values: CDR1 SGDLS, CDR2 YYNGEE. CDR3 length equals 15 residues. Produced via immunoSEQ multiplex PCR; TCRdb's table is partial and in-frame only. The sample lists 50,000 to 70,000 clones; about 82% were seen once. This rearrangement joins TRBV9 to TRBJ2-3, with D possibly being TRBD2 (5 bases). Sequenced material: CD4+ or CD8+ T cells sorted from blood, taken in a trial of the OX40 agonist ivuxolimab. The receptor's source is an adult with an advanced solid tumor such as melanoma, head and neck, liver or kidney cancer. The CDR3 protein is CASSVGDRTADTQYF. The CDR3 DNA is TGTGCCAGCAGCGTAGGGGATAGGACTGCAGATACGCAGTATTTT.